This T cell receptor (beta chain) was captured in a study of T-cell reconstitution after alpha-beta-depleted transplantation in children. A library of TCRbeta sequences, prepared with unique molecular identifiers, was generated. TCRdb processed the PCR reads anew with MiXCR; each CDR3 protein has one entry. Seen here are about 500,000 distinct CDR3 sequences, 30% to 35% observed once, and the top ten hold 2% to 2.5%. The TCR sequence derives from a human donor who donated a stem cell graft to a child with aplastic anemia. This specimen consisted of PBMCs from the stem cell graft donor, obtained from the stem cell graft.

The CDR3 region is CASSPERVRTDTQYF. CDR3 sequence (DNA): TGTGCCAGCTCACCCGAGCGGGTTCGCACAGATACGCAGTATTTT. V and J are TRBV18 and TRBJ2-3; the D gene is possibly TRBD2 (6 bases). V was clipped by 3 bases and J by 1 base, with 11 bases between them. This CDR3 spans 15 amino acids. From germline, CDR1 is KGHSH and CDR2 LQKENI. Drawing the rest from reference TRBV18 and TRBJ2-3, the complete variable domain is NAGVMQNPRHLVRRRGQEARLRCSPMKGHSHVYWYRQLPEEGLKFMVYLQKENIIDESGMPKERFSAEFPKEGPSILRIQQVVRGDSAAYFCASSPERVRTDTQYFGPGTRLTVL.